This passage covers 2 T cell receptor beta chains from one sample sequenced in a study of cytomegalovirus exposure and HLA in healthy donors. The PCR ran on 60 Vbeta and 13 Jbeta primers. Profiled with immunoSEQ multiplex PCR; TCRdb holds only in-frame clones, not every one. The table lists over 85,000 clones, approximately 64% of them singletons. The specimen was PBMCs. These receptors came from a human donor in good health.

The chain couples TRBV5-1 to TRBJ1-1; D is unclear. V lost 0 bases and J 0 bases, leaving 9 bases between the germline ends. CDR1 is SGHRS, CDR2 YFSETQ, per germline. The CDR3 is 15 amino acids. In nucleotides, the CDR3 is TGCGCCAGCAGCTTGGTTCCTACAGTGAACACTGAAGCTTTCTTT. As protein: CASSLVPTVNTEAFF.

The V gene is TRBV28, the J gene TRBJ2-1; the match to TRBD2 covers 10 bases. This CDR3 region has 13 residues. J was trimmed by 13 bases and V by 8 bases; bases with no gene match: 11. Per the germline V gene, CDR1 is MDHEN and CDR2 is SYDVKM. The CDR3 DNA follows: TGTGCCAGCGTAGGAGGACTAGCGGAAACCCAGTTCTTC. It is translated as CASVGGLAETQFF.